This record concerns one T cell receptor beta chain sequence. As yet, its antigen is unknown. The data were taken from a study of vaccination effects on CD4 cells after COVID-19. Assay used: immunoSEQ multiplex PCR; TCRdb lists only in-frame clones, some missing. The sample shows around 33,000 clones, approximately 64% of them seen only once. In the ViraFEST assay, antigen-specific CD4+ clonotypes were identified by expansion after peptide-pool stimulation. CD4+ T cells were isolated after around ten days of culture. BNT162b2 vaccine or mRNA-1273 vaccine was given to participants in two doses. Germline loops: CDR1 KGHSH, CDR2 LQKENI. V was cut by 6 bases and J by 4 bases, with 10 bases left in between. This CDR3 contains 13 residues.

The sequence came from a human donor who received a COVID-19 vaccine. The genes are TRBV18 and TRBJ1-5; D is possibly TRBD1 (5 bases). This specimen was CD4+ T cells from PBMCs cultured with SARS-CoV-2 spike peptides, taken after COVID-19 vaccination. This CDR3 is CASSQGGNQPQHF. For the CDR3, the DNA is TGTGCCAGCTCTCAGGGCGGAAATCAGCCCCAGCATTTT.